This paragraph covers one T cell receptor beta chain sequence. This record belongs to a study of blood T cell repertoires in COVID-19. As for the study in general: Acute and convalescent COVID-19 samples came from the United States, Italy and Spain.

Study processing details: Amplified reference gene primers provided the basis for estimating nucleated cell counts. Here immunoSEQ multiplex PCR was the method, and the copy in TCRdb shows in-frame clones only, minus some. V, J and clone size derive from that table, while D and trimming were established from the DNA sequence. The top ten clones hold about 7% of a sample with about 80,000 clones, 70% to 90% of them seen once. CDR1 SGHRS and CDR2 YFSETQ come from the germline V gene. V dropped 3 bases and J dropped 4; count of bases not matched to a gene: 2. The CDR3 extends over 14 amino acids. The receptor was isolated from a man between 65 and 80 years old with acute or convalescent COVID-19. Sequenced: peripheral blood. The chain combines TRBV5-1 with TRBJ1-5; 9 nucleotides align to TRBD1. CDR3 sequence (DNA): TGCGCCAGCAGCTCCGGGACAGGGAATCAGCCCCAGCATTTT. Its protein product is CASSSGTGNQPQHF.